This T cell receptor (beta chain) was captured by sequencing in a study of Tregs in tolerant kidney transplant recipients. Study details: The nonmyeloablative bone marrow transplants came from related graft donors, with transient mixed chimerism.

A note on this clone: Its antigen is as yet unknown.

Findings of the study overall: This study did not directly address biological reproducibility. Nucleotide sequences could not be compared across some patients' samples due to primer changes.

Here immunoSEQ multiplex PCR was the method, and the copy in TCRdb shows in-frame clones only, minus some. The sample holds about 60,000 clones, 80% to 95% seen once. The material sequenced was CD8+ T cells from blood, taken before the transplant. The sequence derives from a human donor who received a combined kidney and bone marrow transplant.

The CDR3 reads CASSDAGSYEQYF. In DNA, the CDR3 is TGTGCCAGCAGTGACGCAGGATCCTACGAGCAGTACTTC. V is TRBV6-5 and J is TRBJ2-7; D is unclear. This CDR3 has 13 residues. V was shortened by 5 bases and J by 1 base, with 9 bases between the two germline ends. Per the germline V gene, CDR1 is MNHEY and CDR2 is SVGAGI.